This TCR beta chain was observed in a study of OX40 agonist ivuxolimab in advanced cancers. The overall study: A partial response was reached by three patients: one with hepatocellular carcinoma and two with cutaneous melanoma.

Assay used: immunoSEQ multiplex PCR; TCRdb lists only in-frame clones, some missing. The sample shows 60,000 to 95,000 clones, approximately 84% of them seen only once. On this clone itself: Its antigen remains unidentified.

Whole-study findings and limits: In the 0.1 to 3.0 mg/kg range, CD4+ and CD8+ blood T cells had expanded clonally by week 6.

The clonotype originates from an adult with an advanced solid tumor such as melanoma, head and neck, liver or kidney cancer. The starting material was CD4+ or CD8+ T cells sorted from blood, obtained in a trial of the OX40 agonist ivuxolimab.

In DNA form, the CDR3 reads TGTGCCAGCAGCCTCTCCGAGGGCTCCTACAATGAGCAGTTCTTC. Protein product: CASSLSEGSYNEQFF. This sequence joins TRBV11-2 and TRBJ2-1, with D perhaps matching TRBD2 (5 bases). This CDR3 spans 15 amino acids. V lost 5 bases, J lost 0 bases, and 11 bases lay in between. CDR1 and CDR2 from the germline V gene are SGHAT and FQNNGV.